These 2 T cell receptor beta chains share one sample of origin, sequenced in a study of blood T cell repertoires in COVID-19. TCRdb's table, derived via immunoSEQ multiplex PCR, lists solely in-frame clones and lacks some. The sample lists roughly 190,000 clones, 81% seen once, with around 10% in the top ten. The sequencing sample was made of peripheral blood. These receptors originate from a woman aged 40 to 50 with COVID-19, enrolled during active disease.

Only a few counts were recorded for this clone. V and J are TRBV4-1 and TRBJ1-5; D unclear. CDR1 and CDR2 (germline): MGHRA, YSYEKL. V was clipped by 0 bases and J by 0 bases, with 6 bases between them. CDR3 length: 15 residues. The CDR3 loop reads CASSQDHISNQPQHF. The CDR3 DNA reads as TGCGCCAGCAGCCAAGATCACATTAGCAATCAGCCCCAGCATTTT.

The gene calls are TRBV14 and TRBJ2-1; 9 bases are a match to TRBD1. This CDR3 is 15 amino acids long. Germline V CDR1 and CDR2: SGHDN, FVKESK. V lost 3 bases to trimming and J lost 4 bases; unmatched junction nucleotides: 4. The CDR3 here is CASSQPGQGYNEQFF. The CDR3 DNA is TGTGCCAGCAGCCAGCCGGGACAGGGTTACAATGAGCAGTTCTTC.